This T cell receptor beta chain was sequenced during a study of shared clonotypes between healthy human individuals. Looking at the study overall: CD4 naive and CD4 memory each took three plates per donor, while CD8 naive took two and CD8 memory one.

CDR1 and CDR2 from the germline V gene are SGHVS and FQNEAQ. The CDR3 runs to 16 residues. Trimming cost V 1 base and J 7 bases; bases outside gene matches: 10. The assay was immunoSEQ multiplex PCR, and TCRdb's table has in-frame clones only and misses some. The data contain 950,000 to 1,200,000 clones, about 80% of them seen just once; the ten biggest clones take up over 0.8%. Everyone who donated was a Caucasian adult who lived in Nashville, Tennessee. The sequence came from a man aged 18 to 30 in good health. Some clones in this sample may be carry-over from other donors' samples. The V and J genes are TRBV7-8 and TRBJ1-5, with 7 bases aligning to TRBD1. Source material: memory CD4+ T cells from PBMCs. Subset given: CD45RA-negative fraction. Here the CDR3 reads CASSLGLEGGGQPQHF. CDR3 bases: TGTGCCAGCAGCTTAGGGTTGGAAGGGGGCGGACAGCCCCAGCATTTT.